The 17 T cell receptor beta chains in this list originate from one sample, sequenced in a study of blood T cells in healthy people across ages. Combining a sample-barcoded 5' primer with a J-beta primer mix, a second PCR ran for about 7 to 11 cycles. TCRdb reprocessed the 5' RACE reads with MiXCR, giving one entry per CDR3 protein. Of about 1.6 million distinct CDR3 sequences in the sample, roughly 30% were seen once. Sequencing used blood. The receptors were sampled from a woman under 40 in good health.

This clonotype was observed a handful of times. V and J are TRBV6-5 and TRBJ1-6; no clear D. The CDR3 length is 9 residues. CDR1 and CDR2 from the germline V gene are MNHEY and SVGAGI. With 11 bases removed from V and 9 bases from J, the gap between germline ends came to 5 bases. The CDR3 loop is CAGGSPLHF. The CDR3 DNA sequence: TGTGCCGGCGGTTCACCCCTCCACTTT.

This chain connects TRBV28 to TRBJ2-3; 10 positions agree with TRBD2. With V trimmed by 5 bases and J by 0 bases, 8 bases remained unmatched. This CDR3 has 17 amino acids. The germline V gene encodes CDR1 MDHEN and CDR2 SYDVKM. The CDR3 DNA is TGTGCCAGCAGTCCTAACCTGGGACTAGCGAGCACAGATACGCAGTATTTT. Protein: CASSPNLGLASTDTQYF.

This clonotype was recorded many times. The chain recombines TRBV7-9 with TRBJ1-2; TRBD1 might be the D (6 bases). The CDR3 contains 16 residues. Germline V lookup: CDR1 SEHNR, CDR2 FQNEAQ (reference sequence). V lost 7 bases, J lost 1 base, and 19 bases lay in between. This CDR3 is CASTDEARGGNYGYTF. The CDR3 region has the DNA TGTGCCAGCACCGATGAGGCCAGGGGTGGTAACTATGGCTACACCTTC.

There are many counts of this clonotype. The rearrangement uses TRBV29-1 and TRBJ2-5; TRBD1 matches 8 bases. Germline CDR1 is SQVTM and CDR2 is ANQGSEA. The CDR3 length is 12 residues. The J segment lost 5 bases and the V segment lost 6 bases, leaving 5 bases of the junction unmatched. CDR3 region: CSVSHRGETQYF. CDR3 sequence (DNA): TGCAGCGTATCTCACAGGGGGGAGACCCAGTACTTC.

A few counts support this clonotype. The DNA of the CDR3 is TGTGCCAGCAGCTTGGCCCCGACTAGCGGGTGGGAGACCCAGTACTTC. Protein product: CASSLAPTSGWETQYF. The rearrangement joins TRBV5-5 to TRBJ2-5, with 10 bases fitting TRBD2. With 0 bases clipped from V and 5 bases from J, the junction kept 7 bases outside the gene matches. The CDR3 covers 16 residues. CDR1 SGHKS and CDR2 YYEKEE come from the germline V gene (reference sequence).

The chain employs TRBV29-1 and TRBJ1-5, with 7 nucleotides matching TRBD1. J lost 5 bases, V lost 6 bases, and 7 bases had no gene match. The germline V gene encodes CDR1 SQVTM and CDR2 ANQGSEA. This CDR3 has 13 amino acids. The chain's CDR3 is CSVKTGYDQPQHF. The CDR3 nucleotides read TGCAGCGTCAAGACAGGGTATGATCAGCCCCAGCATTTT.

This sequence joins TRBV27 and TRBJ2-5, with 7 bases fitting TRBD2. V gave up 3 bases and J gave up 2 bases; unmatched junction bases: 9. The CDR3 has 16 residues. Germline V gives CDR1 MNHEY, CDR2 SMNVEV (reference sequence). DNA for the CDR3: TGTGCCAGCAGTTTTAGTGCAGGGAGGGGTCAAGAGACCCAGTACTTC. It translates to CASSFSAGRGQETQYF.

The chain is built from TRBV5-1 and TRBJ2-6; D gene ambiguous. The germline gives CDR1 SGHRS, CDR2 YFSETQ. V lost 1 base, J lost 1 base, and 12 bases lay in between. The CDR3 is made up of 17 amino acids. The CDR3 nucleotides are TGCGCCAGCAGCTTGTTAGTAGGTGGGTCTGGGGCCAACGTCCTGACTTTC. Protein product: CASSLLVGGSGANVLTF.

This clonotype was seen a few times. The V and J genes are TRBV29-1 and TRBJ2-7; the D gene is possibly TRBD1 (5 bases). V was shortened by 3 bases and J by 10 bases, with 22 bases between the two germline ends. Germline values: CDR1 SQVTM, CDR2 ANQGSEA. The CDR3 is 14 residues long. The DNA for the CDR3 is TGCAGCGTTGAGGATCCTGAGATTGAAGGGGCCCAGTACTTC. The encoded protein is CSVEDPEIEGAQYF.

The genes are TRBV7-9 and TRBJ1-4; D gene ambiguous. The germline gives CDR1 SEHNR, CDR2 FQNEAQ (reference sequence). This CDR3 has 15 amino acids. The ends were cut back, 3 bases at V and 7 bases at J, with 15 bases in the middle. The CDR3 here is CASSLREVSGEKLFF. The DNA of the CDR3 is TGTGCCAGCAGCTTGAGGGAAGTTAGTGGTGAAAAACTGTTTTTT.

This clonotype was recorded many times. The CDR3 here is CASSQGRLAGDYEQYF. As DNA, the CDR3 is TGCGCCAGCAGCCAAGGGAGACTAGCGGGGGACTACGAGCAGTACTTC. The chain carries TRBV4-1 and TRBJ2-7; 12 bases match TRBD2. Losses at the gene ends were 1 base for V and 3 bases for J; bases not matched to a gene: 4. Germline-derived CDR1 and CDR2 are MGHRA and YSYEKL. The CDR3 runs to 16 residues.

This clonotype was observed a handful of times. The CDR3 nucleotides are TGTGCCGCAAGAGAGGGTGGCACTGAAGCTTTCTTT. Translating it yields CAAREGGTEAFF. The chain links TRBV10-3 to TRBJ1-1, with no clear D. Germline lookup yields CDR1 ENHRY and CDR2 SYGVKD. V was cut by 11 bases and J by 4 bases, with 14 bases left in between. The CDR3 has 12 residues.

This clonotype was picked up a small number of times. This rearrangement joins TRBV24-1 to TRBJ2-5, with 8 bases identical to TRBD2. The CDR3 sequence is 15 residues long. Germline CDR1 KGHDR, CDR2 SFDVKD. Germline trimming cut 1 base from V and 3 bases from J; bases unmatched to any gene: 3. CDR3 in amino acids: CATSDFSGAEETQYF. CDR3 DNA sequence: TGTGCCACCAGTGATTTTAGCGGGGCCGAAGAGACCCAGTACTTC.

There are a few counts of this clonotype. The DNA of the CDR3 is TGTGCCAGCGCGAACAGGGCCACCTACGAGCAGTACTTC. It is translated as CASANRATYEQYF. The rearrangement joins TRBV6-6 to TRBJ2-7; D may be TRBD1 (6 bases). CDR3 length: 13 residues. V gave up 8 bases and J gave up 2 bases, with 13 bases separating them. The germline CDR1 and CDR2 sequences are MNHNY and SVGAGI (reference sequence).

This clonotype was detected many times. The CDR3 sequence is CASSFDIYEQYF. CDR3 sequence (DNA): TGTGCCAGCAGCTTCGACATTTACGAGCAGTACTTC. This chain uses TRBV7-2 with TRBJ2-7; no definite D call. There are 12 residues in the CDR3. Germline V gene lookup returns CDR1 SGHTA and CDR2 FQGNSA. Trimming took 3 bases from V and 4 from J, leaving 7 bases between them.

The chain uses TRBV19 and TRBJ2-3; the D call may be TRBD1 or TRBD2 (5 bases each). The CDR3 has 14 residues. Per the germline V gene, CDR1 is LNHDA and CDR2 is SQIVND (reference sequence). V was shortened by 3 bases and J by 4 bases, with 11 bases between the two germline ends. CDR3 bases: TGTGCCAGTAGTATTTCTGGGGGAGCAGATACGCAGTATTTT. Protein product: CASSISGGADTQYF. Complete variable domain (other parts from reference TRBV19 and TRBJ2-3): DGGITQSPKYLFRKEGQNVTLSCEQNLNHDAMYWYRQDPGQGLRLIYYSQIVNDFQKGDIAEGYSVSREKKESFPLTVTSAQKNPTAFYLCASSISGGADTQYFGPGTRLTVL.

Points on this clonotype: At one end, the junction sequence differs from germline, possibly due to a read error. This chain joins TRBV19 and TRBJ1-5; D might be TRBD1 (5 bases). Germline V gene lookup returns CDR1 LNHDA and CDR2 SQIVND (reference sequence). This CDR3 region has 15 residues. DNA for the CDR3: TGTACCAGTAGCGCGGGACCTCCAAGCAATCAGCCCCAGCATTTT. This gives the protein CTSSAGPPSNQPQHF.